Listed here are 32 T cell receptor beta chains from one sample, sequenced in a study of radiotherapy plus CTLA-4 blockade in lung cancer (dated 2018 in TCRdb). Libraries were built with the immunoSEQ multiplex PCR assay. The table comes from immuneACCESS by way of TCRdb, which keeps in-frame sequences with V and J called. Part of the clones is missing from these tables; in studies checked, under half for an unresolved V gene and the rest for unknown reasons. The sample table contains 27,000 or so clones; only one count was recorded for about 76% of them. Of the sample, 24% is held by the ten largest clones. The specimen comprised peripheral blood, sampled from a patient treated with radiotherapy plus ipilimumab. These receptor sequences come from a human donor with non-small cell lung cancer that progressed on radiotherapy plus ipilimumab.

The chain joins TRBV5-1 to TRBJ2-7, with D tentatively TRBD1 (6 bases). The CDR3 runs to 14 residues. Trimming stripped 4 bases from V and 5 bases from J, with 16 bases between. Germline V gene lookup returns CDR1 SGHRS and CDR2 YFSETQ. As DNA, the CDR3 is TGCGCCAGCAGCGATTTGACAGGTGGGCACGAGCAGTACTTC. Its protein is CASSDLTGGHEQYF.

The V and J genes are TRBV18 and TRBJ1-4; a possible D gene is TRBD1 (5 bases). This CDR3 is 13 amino acids long. Germline CDR1 reads KGHSH; CDR2 reads LQKENI. Trimming removed 11 bases from V and 2 bases from J, with 12 bases in between. CDR3 in amino acids: CAGRRDTNEKLFF. CDR3 nucleotide sequence: TGTGCCGGAAGGCGGGACACTAATGAAAAACTGTTTTTT. Looking up the rest from reference TRBV18 and TRBJ1-4 gives the full variable domain: NAGVMQNPRHLVRRRGQEARLRCSPMKGHSHVYWYRQLPEEGLKFMVYLQKENIIDESGMPKERFSAEFPKEGPSILRIQQVVRGDSAAYFCAGRRDTNEKLFFGSGTQLSVL.

This clone was counted once. The chain employs TRBV18 and TRBJ2-3, with D uncertain. Germline CDR1 is KGHSH and CDR2 is LQKENI. V was clipped by 4 bases and J by 4 bases, with 18 bases between them. The CDR3 has 16 amino acids. CDR3 amino acids: CASSRIPSLSPDTQYF. The CDR3 region has the DNA TGTGCCAGCTCACGGATCCCTAGTCTCTCCCCAGATACGCAGTATTTT.

The J gene is TRBJ1-1, the V gene TRBV6-6; 8 bases are shared with TRBD1. V shed 0 bases and J 0 bases; nucleotides not matched to a gene: 3. Germline loops: CDR1 MNHNY, CDR2 SVGAGI (reference sequence). This CDR3 comprises 16 residues. CDR3 DNA sequence: TGTGCCAGCAGTTACTCCGGACAGGGCTTGAACACTGAAGCTTTCTTT. This translates into CASSYSGQGLNTEAFF.

The chain links TRBV5-6 to TRBJ2-1, with 7 nucleotides matching TRBD1. Unmatched junction bases numbered 1, after V lost 0 bases and J lost 1 base. The CDR3 is made up of 15 amino acids. Germline-derived CDR1 and CDR2 are SGHDT and YYEEEE. The CDR3: CASSLEGASYNEQFF. Here the CDR3 DNA reads TGTGCCAGCAGCTTGGAGGGGGCTTCCTACAATGAGCAGTTCTTC.

This chain joins TRBV5-5 and TRBJ2-2; D gene uncertain. Trimming cost V 0 bases and J 7 bases, with 7 bases left between them. This CDR3 is built from 13 residues. CDR1 is SGHKS and CDR2 is YYEKEE in the germline V gene (reference sequence). The CDR3 is CASSLAVNGELFF. DNA of the CDR3: TGTGCCAGCAGCTTGGCCGTGAACGGGGAGCTGTTTTTT.

The V gene is TRBV7-9, the J gene TRBJ2-7; 9 bases fit TRBD2. The V gene end was trimmed by 4 bases and the J gene end by 0 bases; junction bases not matched to a gene: 13. This CDR3 is built from 18 residues. Germline V gives CDR1 SEHNR, CDR2 FQNEAQ (reference sequence). CDR3 DNA sequence: TGTGCCAGCAGCTCCCCGGAAGGCGGGGGGGCCTTCTCCTACGAGCAGTACTTC. This translates into CASSSPEGGGAFSYEQYF.

CDR3 region: CASSQDWRISTDTQYF. DNA of the CDR3: TGTGCCAGCAGCCAAGACTGGCGGATTAGCACAGATACGCAGTATTTT. The gene calls are TRBV14 and TRBJ2-3; D is undetermined. V gave up 0 bases and J gave up 0 bases, with 10 bases separating them. This CDR3 has 16 amino acids. Looked up from germline, CDR1 is SGHDN and CDR2 is FVKESK.

The chain joins TRBV27 to TRBJ1-1; D perhaps matches TRBD1 (5 bases). The V end was cut by 6 bases, the J end by 1 base, with 9 bases between. Germline values: CDR1 MNHEY, CDR2 SMNVEV (reference sequence). The CDR3 has 13 residues. The DNA for the CDR3 is TGTGCCAGCAGAACGACAGCGAACACTGAAGCTTTCTTT. Translating gives CASRTTANTEAFF.

CDR3 DNA: TGTGCCAGCAGTTTATTGGTTCTCTCCTACAATGAGCAGTTCTTC. As protein: CASSLLVLSYNEQFF. J is TRBJ2-1 and V is TRBV28, with D uncertain. The CDR3 runs 15 residues. Germline loops: CDR1 MDHEN, CDR2 SYDVKM. The V and J ends lost 1 base and 0 bases respectively, with 7 bases between them. Filled out from reference TRBV28 and TRBJ2-1, the complete variable domain reads DVKVTQSSRYLVKRTGEKVFLECVQDMDHENMFWYRQDPGLGLRLIYFSYDVKMKEKGDIPEGYSVSREKKERFSLILESASTNQTSMYLCASSLLVLSYNEQFFGPGTRLTVL.

The V and J genes are TRBV2 and TRBJ1-6; 7 bases fit TRBD1. CDR1 and CDR2 from the germline V gene are SNHLY and FYNNEI. V dropped 5 bases and J dropped 11; count of bases not matched to a gene: 12. The CDR3 contains 15 residues. In DNA, the CDR3 is TGTGCCAGCAGTCAGCAGGGGGACCGGGGGACACCCCTCCACTTT. It specifies CASSQQGDRGTPLHF.

The chain carries TRBV27 and TRBJ2-7, with a weak D call TRBD1 (6 bases). The V end lost 6 bases, the J end lost 2 bases, and 8 bases lay between the germline ends. The CDR3 spans 12 residues. Germline V gene lookup returns CDR1 MNHEY and CDR2 SMNVEV (reference sequence). CDR3 loop: CASRKGAYEQYF. CDR3 nucleotides: TGTGCCAGCAGAAAGGGGGCCTACGAGCAGTACTTC.

The chain joins TRBV29-1 to TRBJ2-2; D may be TRBD1 or TRBD2 (5 bases each). The CDR3 runs 13 residues. In germline, CDR1 is SQVTM, CDR2 ANQGSEA. V lost 7 bases to trimming and J lost 6 bases, with 15 bases between them. The CDR3 sequence is CSGGNPQAGELFF. CDR3 bases: TGCAGCGGGGGGAACCCGCAGGCCGGGGAGCTGTTTTTT.

This chain connects TRBV5-1 to TRBJ1-2; D may be TRBD1 (6 bases). The V end lost 0 bases, the J end lost 4 bases, and 13 bases lay between the germline ends. This CDR3 is 15 amino acids long. From germline, CDR1 is SGHRS and CDR2 YFSETQ. CDR3 residues: CASSLGQGSAYGYTF. Here the CDR3 DNA reads TGCGCCAGCAGCTTGGGGCAGGGGTCTGCCTATGGCTACACCTTC. Drawing the rest from reference TRBV5-1 and TRBJ1-2, the complete variable domain is KAGVTQTPRYLIKTRGQQVTLSCSPISGHRSVSWYQQTPGQGLQFLFEYFSETQRNKGNFPGRFSGRQFSNSRSEMNVSTLELGDSALYLCASSLGQGSAYGYTFGSGTRLTVV.

As DNA, the CDR3 is TGTGCCAGCAGTGAAGGGTCGGGGGGGCGCGGGACTGAAGCTTTCTTT. It is translated as CASSEGSGGRGTEAFF. The chain couples TRBV6-1 to TRBJ1-1; a possible D gene is TRBD1 (6 bases). There are 16 residues in the CDR3. V was pared by 1 base and J by 5 bases, with 17 bases between. Germline CDR1 MNHNS, CDR2 SASEGT.

V usage is TRBV7-2 and J usage is TRBJ2-1; TRBD2 aligns across 7 bases. V gave up 0 bases and J gave up 9 bases; unmatched junction bases: 11. Germline V gives CDR1 SGHTA, CDR2 FQGNSA. This CDR3 is 16 amino acids long. The CDR3 DNA follows: TGTGCCAGCAGCTTAGCCCTCGGGGGGAGGTTGTGTGAGCAGTTCTTC. Its protein is CASSLALGGRLCEQFF.

This clone was observed a few times. The chain has TRBV7-8 and TRBJ1-5, with TRBD1 matching over 8 bases. The V segment lost 5 bases and the J segment 6 bases; nucleotides outside the gene matches: 6. Germline V lookup: CDR1 SGHVS, CDR2 FQNEAQ. There are 14 residues in the CDR3. CDR3 protein: CASSEHQGAQPQHF. Here the CDR3 DNA reads TGTGCCAGCAGCGAACACCAGGGGGCTCAGCCCCAGCATTTT. Filled out from reference TRBV7-8 and TRBJ1-5, the complete variable domain reads GAGVSQSPRYKVAKRGQDVALRCDPISGHVSLFWYQQALGQGPEFLTYFQNEAQLDKSGLPSDRFFAERPEGSVSTLKIQRTQQEDSAVYLCASSEHQGAQPQHFGDGTRLSIL.

V gene TRBV6-6 combines with J gene TRBJ2-2, with a tentative D call TRBD1 (6 bases). The CDR3 is 15 amino acids. V was trimmed by 5 bases and J by 3 bases, leaving 13 bases between them. Germline V gives CDR1 MNHNY, CDR2 SVGAGI (reference sequence). For the CDR3, the DNA is TGTGCCAGCAGTGCGCAGGGGCCGGACACCGGGGAGCTGTTTTTT. Amino acid sequence: CASSAQGPDTGELFF.

The CDR3: CASSSVGTRSDTQYF. CDR3 coding DNA: TGTGCCAGCAGCTCGGTCGGGACTAGGAGCGATACGCAGTATTTT. The V and J genes are TRBV7-2 and TRBJ2-3; 8 nucleotides agree with TRBD2. Germline lookup yields CDR1 SGHTA and CDR2 FQGNSA. V lost 4 bases, J lost 6 bases, and 9 bases stayed unmatched. CDR3 size: 15 residues.

This rearrangement joins TRBV7-6 to TRBJ2-1, with TRBD2 identical over 14 bases. Trimming cost V 3 bases and J 10 bases; bases outside gene matches: 11. The CDR3 runs 17 residues. CDR1 is SGHVS, CDR2 FNYEAQ, per germline. DNA of the CDR3: TGTGCCAGCAGCTTTGGGACTAGCGGGAGATCTACAACCGAGCAGTTCTTC. The encoded protein is CASSFGTSGRSTTEQFF.

The chain carries TRBV9 and TRBJ1-2; the match to TRBD1 covers 9 bases. Germline CDR1 is SGDLS and CDR2 is YYNGEE. J gave up 4 bases and V 4 bases, and 8 bases lay outside the gene matches. The CDR3 has 15 amino acids. The CDR3 DNA reads as TGTGCCAGCAGCCCCTGGACAGGGGTGAGCTATGGCTACACCTTC. Its protein is CASSPWTGVSYGYTF.

Only one count was recorded for this clone. The gene calls are TRBV5-4 and TRBJ2-3, with 12 bases that match TRBD2. Trimming took 4 bases from V and 6 from J; bases not matched to a gene: 9. Germline V gene sequence: CDR1 SGHNT, CDR2 YYREEE (reference sequence). The CDR3 is 16 residues long. CDR3 protein: CASSASSGGAGDTQYF. CDR3 DNA sequence: TGTGCCAGCAGCGCGTCTAGCGGGGGGGCAGGGGATACGCAGTATTTT.

This CDR3 reads CASSSTSSPYNEQFF. The CDR3 coding sequence is TGTGCCAGCAGCTCAACTAGTTCCCCTTACAATGAGCAGTTCTTC. The V and J genes are TRBV13 and TRBJ2-1, with TRBD2 as a possible D gene (5 bases). CDR1 and CDR2 (germline): PRHDT, FYEKMQ (reference sequence). The CDR3 is 15 residues long. V was cut by 4 bases and J by 4 bases, with 14 bases left in between.

This clone was picked up one time. This chain joins TRBV10-2 and TRBJ1-6; 8 nucleotides agree with TRBD1. V lost 8 bases, J lost 10 bases, and 10 bases stayed unmatched. This CDR3 spans 14 amino acids. CDR1 WSHSY and CDR2 SAAADI come from the germline V gene. CDR3 coding DNA: TGCGCCAGCTCTCAATCAGGGGGCAACTCACCCCTCCACTTT. Its protein is CASSQSGGNSPLHF.

The chain employs TRBV27 and TRBJ2-6, with D perhaps TRBD1 or TRBD2 (5 bases each). The V end lost 3 bases, the J end lost 2 bases, and 14 bases lay between the germline ends. CDR1 and CDR2 from the germline V gene are MNHEY and SMNVEV (reference sequence). The CDR3 spans 17 residues. The CDR3 sequence is CASSFGGITTGANVLTF. CDR3 nucleotide sequence: TGTGCCAGCAGTTTTGGGGGAATAACTACTGGGGCCAACGTCCTGACTTTC.

The chain couples TRBV10-3 to TRBJ1-2; unclear D gene. This CDR3 contains 13 residues. V dropped 3 bases and J dropped 4 bases, with 9 bases sitting between them. The germline CDR1 and CDR2 sequences are ENHRY and SYGVKD. In DNA form, the CDR3 reads TGTGCCATCAGTGAAGGCGGGTCCTATGGCTACACCTTC. Amino acid sequence: CAISEGGSYGYTF.

The chain carries TRBV9 and TRBJ1-1; TRBD1 might be the D (5 bases). V was pared by 4 bases and J by 1 base, with 11 bases between. Germline CDR1 is SGDLS and CDR2 is YYNGEE. This CDR3 is built from 14 residues. The CDR3 DNA sequence: TGTGCCAGCAGCTCGGACATGTCGAACACTGAAGCTTTCTTT. Encoded protein: CASSSDMSNTEAFF.

The chain employs TRBV7-6 and TRBJ2-5; TRBD1 matches at 8 bases. The J call may not be correct, given that the DNA end is closer to TRBJ2-7. Germline CDR1 SGHVS, CDR2 FNYEAQ. The CDR3 length is 16 residues. CDR3 protein: CASSFGTGQLSYEQYF. The DNA for the CDR3 is TGTGCCAGCAGCTTCGGGACAGGTCAACTTTCCTACGAGCAGTACTTC.

This sequence joins TRBV19 and TRBJ1-1, with D possibly TRBD1 on 6 matching bases. V gave up 3 bases and J gave up 8 bases, with 16 bases separating them. The CDR3 extends over 14 amino acids. In germline, CDR1 is LNHDA, CDR2 SQIVND (reference sequence). For the CDR3, the DNA is TGTGCCAGTAGTATGGGGGCCAGGGGCCTCGAAGCTTTCTTT. Its protein is CASSMGARGLEAFF.

The chain carries TRBV2 and TRBJ1-5, with TRBD1 matching 7 bases. The ends lost 5 bases at V and 1 base at J; junction bases unmatched: 2. CDR1 SNHLY and CDR2 FYNNEI come from the germline V gene. CDR3 length: 14 amino acids. Written as DNA, the CDR3 is TGTGCCAGCAGTAGGGACAGAAGCAATCAGCCCCAGCATTTT. As protein: CASSRDRSNQPQHF.

This clone has just a few counts. The V gene is TRBV6-6, the J gene TRBJ1-4; the match to TRBD1 covers 8 bases. Germline V gives CDR1 MNHNY, CDR2 SVGAGI (reference sequence). This CDR3 is built from 16 residues. V was pared by 5 bases and J by 5 bases, with 10 bases of the junction left unmatched. The CDR3 protein is CASSAQGAGGNEKLFF. The CDR3 DNA is TGTGCCAGCAGTGCTCAGGGGGCAGGAGGCAATGAAAAACTGTTTTTT.

Here the CDR3 DNA reads TGTGCCAGCAGGCCGGGACAAACATCCCCAGGGGGCTACACCTTC. It yields the protein CASRPGQTSPGGYTF. The chain has TRBV6-1 and TRBJ1-2, with D possibly matching TRBD1 (6 bases). Trimming stripped 6 bases from V and 8 bases from J, with 22 bases between. The germline gives CDR1 MNHNS, CDR2 SASEGT. This CDR3 has 15 residues.